One TCR beta chain is described in this entry. No antigen is known for it. Tens of thousands of T cell genomes, or about 190 ng DNA, went into the sorted-subset replicate PCRs. As handled by the study authors: Filtering differed since immunoSEQ provided only junctions, with no quality scores. Sequencing used immunoSEQ multiplex PCR; TCRdb keeps in-frame clones, though not all of them. V, J and clone size derive from that table, while D and trimming were established from the DNA sequence. The repertoire consists of hundreds of thousands of clones, with around 67% occurring once and the leading ten covering 1.7%. Trimming removed 3 bases at V and 4 bases at J, with 7 bases between. Germline V CDR1 and CDR2: MNHNS, SASEGT. This CDR3 region has 13 residues. These data belong to a study of shared clonotypes between healthy human individuals. Study observations and caveats: Memory subsets generally showed lower estimated richness than naive subsets.

The rearrangement uses TRBV6-1 and TRBJ2-1; no clear D. Sequenced: memory CD4+ T cells sorted from blood. Subset noted: CD45RA-negative fraction. The receptor was derived from a woman in her twenties or thirties in good health. DNA for the CDR3: TGTGCCAGCAGTGAGAACTTTTACAATGAGCAGTTCTTC. It translates to CASSENFYNEQFF.